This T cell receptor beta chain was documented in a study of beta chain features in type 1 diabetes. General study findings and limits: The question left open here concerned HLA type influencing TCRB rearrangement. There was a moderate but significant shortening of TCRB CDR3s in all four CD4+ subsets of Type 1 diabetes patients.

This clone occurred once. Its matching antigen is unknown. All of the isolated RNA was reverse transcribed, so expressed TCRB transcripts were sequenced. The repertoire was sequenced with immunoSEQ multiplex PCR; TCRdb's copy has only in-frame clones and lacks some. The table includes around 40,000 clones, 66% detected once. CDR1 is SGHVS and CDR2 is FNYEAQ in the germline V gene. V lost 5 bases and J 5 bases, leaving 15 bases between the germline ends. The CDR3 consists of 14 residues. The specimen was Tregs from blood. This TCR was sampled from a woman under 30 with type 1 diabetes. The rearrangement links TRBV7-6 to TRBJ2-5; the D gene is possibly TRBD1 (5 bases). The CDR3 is CASSPRQWIETQYF. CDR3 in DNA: TGTGCCAGCAGCCCAAGACAGTGGATTGAGACCCAGTACTTC.